The T cell receptor beta chain under discussion was sequenced for a study of blood T cells in healthy people across ages. The germline CDR1 and CDR2 sequences are SGHRS and YFSETQ. The CDR3 spans 14 residues. The ends lost 4 bases at V and 6 bases at J; junction bases unmatched: 4. Alongside a J-beta primer mix, a sample-barcoded 5' primer served in a second PCR lasting about 7 to 12 cycles. TCRdb independently ran MiXCR on the 5' RACE reads; one entry per CDR3 protein. Found here are hundreds of thousands of distinct CDR3 sequences, approximately 40% of them singletons; the top ten hold roughly 30%.

Sequenced: blood. V and J are TRBV5-1 and TRBJ2-1, with 10 bases aligning to TRBD1. This clonotype was sampled from a man older than 75 in good health. The CDR3 region has the DNA TGCGCCAGCAGCGCCGGGACAGGGGTCAATGAGCAGTTCTTC. Its protein is CASSAGTGVNEQFF.